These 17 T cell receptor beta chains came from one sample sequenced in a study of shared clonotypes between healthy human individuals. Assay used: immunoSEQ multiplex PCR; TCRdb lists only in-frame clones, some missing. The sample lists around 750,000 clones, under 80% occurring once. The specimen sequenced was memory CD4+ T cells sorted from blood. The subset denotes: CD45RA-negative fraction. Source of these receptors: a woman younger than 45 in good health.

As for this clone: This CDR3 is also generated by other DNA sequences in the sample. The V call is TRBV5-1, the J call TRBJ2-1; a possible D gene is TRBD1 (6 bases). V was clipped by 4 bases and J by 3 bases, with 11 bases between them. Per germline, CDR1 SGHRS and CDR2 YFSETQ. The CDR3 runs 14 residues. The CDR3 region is CASSLGQSYNEQFF. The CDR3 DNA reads TGCGCCAGCAGCCTCGGACAGAGCTACAATGAGCAGTTCTTC.

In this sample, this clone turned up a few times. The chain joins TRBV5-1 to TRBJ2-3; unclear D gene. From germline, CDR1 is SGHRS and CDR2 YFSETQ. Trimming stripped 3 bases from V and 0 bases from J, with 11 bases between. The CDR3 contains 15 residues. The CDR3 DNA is TGCGCCAGCAGCTCCCCGTCCGTGAGCACAGATACGCAGTATTTT. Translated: CASSSPSVSTDTQYF.

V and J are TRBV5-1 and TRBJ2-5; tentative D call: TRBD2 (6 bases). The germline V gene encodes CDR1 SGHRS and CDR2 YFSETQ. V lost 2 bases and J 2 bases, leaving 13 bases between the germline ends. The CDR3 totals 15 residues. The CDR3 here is CASSFAPGLQETQYF. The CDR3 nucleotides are TGCGCCAGCAGCTTCGCACCGGGACTTCAAGAGACCCAGTACTTC. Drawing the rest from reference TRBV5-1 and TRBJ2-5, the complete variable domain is KAGVTQTPRYLIKTRGQQVTLSCSPISGHRSVSWYQQTPGQGLQFLFEYFSETQRNKGNFPGRFSGRQFSNSRSEMNVSTLELGDSALYLCASSFAPGLQETQYFGPGTRLLVL.

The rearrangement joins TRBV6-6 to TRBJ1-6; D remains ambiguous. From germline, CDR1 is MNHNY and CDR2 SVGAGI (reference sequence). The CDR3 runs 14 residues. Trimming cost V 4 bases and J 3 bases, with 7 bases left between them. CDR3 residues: CASSWYSYNSPLHF. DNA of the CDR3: TGTGCCAGCAGTTGGTACAGCTATAATTCACCCCTCCACTTT.

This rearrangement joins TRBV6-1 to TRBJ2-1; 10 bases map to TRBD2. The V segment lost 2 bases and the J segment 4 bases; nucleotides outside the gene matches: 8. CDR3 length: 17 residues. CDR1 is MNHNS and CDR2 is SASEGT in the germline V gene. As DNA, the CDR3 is TGTGCCAGCAGTGAAATTTTTAGCGGGAGGAATTACAATGAGCAGTTCTTC. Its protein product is CASSEIFSGRNYNEQFF.

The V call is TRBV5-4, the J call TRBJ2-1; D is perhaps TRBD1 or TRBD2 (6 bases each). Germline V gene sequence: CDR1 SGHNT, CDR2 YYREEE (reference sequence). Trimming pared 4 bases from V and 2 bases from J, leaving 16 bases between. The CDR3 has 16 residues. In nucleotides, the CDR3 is TGTGCCAGCAGCCTGCCATACGGGGGCACCTACAATGAGCAGTTCTTC. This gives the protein CASSLPYGGTYNEQFF.

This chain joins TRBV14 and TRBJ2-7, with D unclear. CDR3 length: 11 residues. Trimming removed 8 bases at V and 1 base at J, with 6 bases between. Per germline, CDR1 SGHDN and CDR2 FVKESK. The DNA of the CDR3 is TGTGCCAGCGGGATTTCCTACGAGCAGTACTTC. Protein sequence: CASGISYEQYF.

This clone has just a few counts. This chain's CDR3 is CASSYLAGAYEQYF. In DNA, the CDR3 is TGTGCCAGCAGCTACTTAGCGGGAGCCTACGAGCAGTACTTC. The V and J genes are TRBV5-4 and TRBJ2-7, with TRBD2 identical over 9 bases. Looked up from germline, CDR1 is SGHNT and CDR2 is YYREEE (reference sequence). This CDR3 is 14 amino acids long. The V segment lost 3 bases and the J segment 2 bases; nucleotides outside the gene matches: 3.

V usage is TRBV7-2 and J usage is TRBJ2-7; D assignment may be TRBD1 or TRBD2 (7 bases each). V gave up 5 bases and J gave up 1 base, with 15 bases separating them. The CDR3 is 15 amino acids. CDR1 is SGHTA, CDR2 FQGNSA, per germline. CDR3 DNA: TGTGCCAGCAGCGGGGGGGGGACAGCGTCCTACGAGCAGTACTTC. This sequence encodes CASSGGGTASYEQYF.

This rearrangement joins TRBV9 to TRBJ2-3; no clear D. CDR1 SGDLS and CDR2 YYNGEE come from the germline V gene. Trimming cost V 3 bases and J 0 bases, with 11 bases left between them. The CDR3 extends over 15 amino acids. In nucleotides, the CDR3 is TGTGCCAGCAGCGAACGGACGCCCAGCACAGATACGCAGTATTTT. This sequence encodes CASSERTPSTDTQYF.

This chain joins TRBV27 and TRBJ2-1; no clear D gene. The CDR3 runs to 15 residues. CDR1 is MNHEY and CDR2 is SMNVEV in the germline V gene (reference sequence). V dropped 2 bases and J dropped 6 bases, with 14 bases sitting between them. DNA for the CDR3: TGTGCCAGCAGTTTAATAAAAAGAAAGGTCAATGAGCAGTTCTTC. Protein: CASSLIKRKVNEQFF.

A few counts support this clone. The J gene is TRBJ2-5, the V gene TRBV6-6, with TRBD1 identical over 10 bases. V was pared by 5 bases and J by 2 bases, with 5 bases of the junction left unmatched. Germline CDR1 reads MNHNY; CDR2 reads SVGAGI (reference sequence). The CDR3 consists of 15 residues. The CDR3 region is CASSNRDRGQETQYF. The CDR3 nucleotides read TGTGCCAGCAGTAACCGGGACAGGGGACAAGAGACCCAGTACTTC.

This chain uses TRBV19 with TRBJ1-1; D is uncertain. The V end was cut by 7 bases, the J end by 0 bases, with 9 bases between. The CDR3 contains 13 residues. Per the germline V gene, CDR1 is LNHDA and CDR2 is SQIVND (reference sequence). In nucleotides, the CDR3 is TGTGCCAGTACGCAGGATTTGAACACTGAAGCTTTCTTT. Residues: CASTQDLNTEAFF.

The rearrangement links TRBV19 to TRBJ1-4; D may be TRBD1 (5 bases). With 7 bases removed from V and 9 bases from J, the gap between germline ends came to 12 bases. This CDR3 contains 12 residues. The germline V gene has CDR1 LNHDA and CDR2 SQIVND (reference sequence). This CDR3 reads CASKGSSQKLFF. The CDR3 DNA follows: TGTGCCAGTAAGGGGTCAAGTCAAAAACTGTTTTTT.

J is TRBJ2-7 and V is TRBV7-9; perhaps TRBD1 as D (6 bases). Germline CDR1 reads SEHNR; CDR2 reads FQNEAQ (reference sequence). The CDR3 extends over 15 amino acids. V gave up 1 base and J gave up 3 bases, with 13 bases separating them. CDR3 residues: CASSLDQGRLYEQYF. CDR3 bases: TGTGCCAGCAGCTTAGATCAGGGGCGACTCTACGAGCAGTACTTC.

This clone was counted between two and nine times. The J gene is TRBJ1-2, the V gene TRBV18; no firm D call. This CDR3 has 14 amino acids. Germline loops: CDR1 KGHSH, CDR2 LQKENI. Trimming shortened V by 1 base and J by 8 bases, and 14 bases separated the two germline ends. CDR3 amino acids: CASSPLEGGGGYTF. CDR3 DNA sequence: TGTGCCAGCTCACCACTGGAGGGCGGTGGAGGCTACACCTTC.

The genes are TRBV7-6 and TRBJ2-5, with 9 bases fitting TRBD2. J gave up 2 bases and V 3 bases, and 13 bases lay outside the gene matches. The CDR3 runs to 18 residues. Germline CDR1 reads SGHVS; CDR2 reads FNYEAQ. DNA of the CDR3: TGTGCCAGCAGCTTTAGCACACCGACTAGCGGCATACAAGAGACCCAGTACTTC. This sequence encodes CASSFSTPTSGIQETQYF. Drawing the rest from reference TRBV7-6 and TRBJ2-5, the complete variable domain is GAGVSQSPRYKVTKRGQDVALRCDPISGHVSLYWYRQALGQGPEFLTYFNYEAQQDKSGLPNDRFSAERPEGSISTLTIQRTEQRDSAMYRCASSFSTPTSGIQETQYFGPGTRLLVL.